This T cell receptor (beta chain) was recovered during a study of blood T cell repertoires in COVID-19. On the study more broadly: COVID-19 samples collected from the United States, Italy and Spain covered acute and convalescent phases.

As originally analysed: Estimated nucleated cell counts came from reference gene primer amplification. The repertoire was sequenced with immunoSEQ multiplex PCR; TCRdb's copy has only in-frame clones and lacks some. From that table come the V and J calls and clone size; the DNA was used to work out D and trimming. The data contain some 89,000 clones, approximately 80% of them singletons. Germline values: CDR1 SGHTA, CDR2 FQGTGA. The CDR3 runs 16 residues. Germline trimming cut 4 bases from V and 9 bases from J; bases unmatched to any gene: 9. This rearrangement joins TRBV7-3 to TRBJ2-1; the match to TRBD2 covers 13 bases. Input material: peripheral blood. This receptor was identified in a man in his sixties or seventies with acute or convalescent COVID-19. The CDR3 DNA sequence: TGTGCCAGCAGCTCCACTAGCGGGGGGGCGGTTGGTGAGCAGTTCTTC. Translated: CASSSTSGGAVGEQFF.